Below are 17 T cell receptor beta chains sequenced from a single sample in a study of lymphopenia after photon versus proton radiotherapy. TCRdb's copy holds only in-frame clones and misses some; the assay was immunoSEQ multiplex PCR. The table shows around 64,000 clones, with roughly 87% occurring only once. The specimen comprised peripheral blood, sampled from a patient treated with proton-based radiotherapy. The receptor set was obtained from a man at least 80 years old with esophageal cancer.

V usage is TRBV14 and J usage is TRBJ2-7, with a possible D match to TRBD1 (5 bases). CDR1 and CDR2 (germline): SGHDN, FVKESK. The CDR3 runs to 13 residues. V was cut by 8 bases and J by 1 base, with 12 bases left in between. CDR3 protein: CASLREGSYEQYF. The CDR3 DNA follows: TGTGCCAGCCTCAGGGAAGGGTCCTACGAGCAGTACTTC.

V is TRBV12-5 and J is TRBJ2-7, with D perhaps TRBD2 (5 bases). V lost 3 bases, J lost 5 bases, and 11 bases lay in between. The CDR3 has 13 residues. Germline V gene lookup returns CDR1 LGHNT and CDR2 FRNRAP. The CDR3 region has the DNA TGTGCTAGTGGTTTTGGGAGAAGTAACGAGCAGTACTTC. Translation: CASGFGRSNEQYF. Based on the CDR3 plus reference TRBV12-5 and TRBJ2-7, the full variable domain is DARVTQTPRHKVTEMGQEVTMRCQPILGHNTVFWYRQTMMQGLELLAYFRNRAPLDDSGMPKDRFSAEMPDATLATLKIQPSEPRDSAVYFCASGFGRSNEQYFGPGTRLTVT.

This clone was seen a single time. This chain joins TRBV7-9 and TRBJ2-1, with TRBD1 matching 11 bases. Germline V lookup: CDR1 SEHNR, CDR2 FQNEAQ (reference sequence). The CDR3 runs to 15 residues. J lost 5 bases, V lost 5 bases, and 5 bases had no gene match. The CDR3, as DNA: TGTGCCAGCAGCCCGGGACAGGGGGTCCACAATGAGCAGTTCTTC. This gives the protein CASSPGQGVHNEQFF.

The chain is built from TRBV7-9 and TRBJ2-2; 8 positions agree with TRBD2. CDR1 SEHNR and CDR2 FQNEAQ come from the germline V gene (reference sequence). CDR3 size: 16 residues. Unmatched junction bases numbered 13, after V lost 6 bases and J lost 7 bases. CDR3 sequence: CASSFTSGGPGGELFF. The CDR3 region has the DNA TGTGCCAGCAGTTTCACTAGCGGAGGCCCTGGCGGGGAGCTGTTTTTT.

J is TRBJ2-3 and V is TRBV7-2, with D unclear. Germline V lookup: CDR1 SGHTA, CDR2 FQGNSA. The length of the CDR3 is 13 residues. The ends were cut back, 4 bases at V and 6 bases at J, with 11 bases in the middle. This CDR3 is CASSSRDLDTQYF. DNA for the CDR3: TGTGCCAGCAGCTCGCGAGACCTGGATACGCAGTATTTT.

The chain combines TRBV4-1 with TRBJ1-2; no firm D call. Germline values: CDR1 MGHRA, CDR2 YSYEKL. The CDR3 has 14 amino acids. Trimming removed 4 bases from V and 0 bases from J, with 9 bases in between. For the CDR3, the DNA is TGCGCCAGCAGCCCGGGGATTACTAACTATGGCTACACCTTC. This codes for CASSPGITNYGYTF.

This rearrangement joins TRBV19 to TRBJ2-2; no clear D gene. This CDR3 has 17 amino acids. Trimming stripped 1 base from V and 0 bases from J, with 12 bases between. Germline CDR1 LNHDA, CDR2 SQIVND (reference sequence). The CDR3 region has the DNA TGTGCCAGTAGTATAGTTTGGCAGTCAGCGAACACCGGGGAGCTGTTTTTT. It encodes CASSIVWQSANTGELFF.

V is TRBV15 and J is TRBJ2-5; D remains ambiguous. Per germline, CDR1 LNHNV and CDR2 YYDKDF (reference sequence). This CDR3 is built from 12 residues. The V end was cut by 5 bases, the J end by 2 bases, with 6 bases between. CDR3 sequence reads: CATSRRQETQYF. The CDR3 nucleotides read TGTGCCACCAGCCGGCGTCAAGAGACCCAGTACTTC.

V usage is TRBV27 and J usage is TRBJ2-5, with a possible D match to TRBD2 (5 bases). Trimming removed 6 bases from V and 7 bases from J, with 15 bases in between. The germline V gene has CDR1 MNHEY and CDR2 SMNVEV (reference sequence). The CDR3 sequence is 13 residues long. CDR3 loop: CASSSSSAGTQYF. In DNA, the CDR3 is TGTGCCAGCAGCTCCTCCTCTGCGGGGACCCAGTACTTC.

The chain has TRBV4-1 and TRBJ1-2; maybe TRBD1 (5 bases). From germline, CDR1 is MGHRA and CDR2 YSYEKL. V was trimmed by 4 bases and J by 2 bases, leaving 14 bases between them. This CDR3 comprises 15 residues. The chain's CDR3 is CASSRTRDRNYGYTF. DNA for the CDR3: TGCGCCAGCAGCCGGACCCGGGACCGCAACTATGGCTACACCTTC.

This chain uses TRBV5-8 with TRBJ2-5, with TRBD1 matching over 8 bases. Germline lookup yields CDR1 SGHTS and CDR2 YDEGEE. This CDR3 has 16 residues. The trim removed 4 bases at V and 5 bases at J, leaving 13 bases unmatched. CDR3 region: CASSLGQGGFTETQYF. The DNA for the CDR3 is TGTGCCAGCAGCCTAGGACAGGGAGGTTTTACGGAGACCCAGTACTTC.

The sample holds one count of this clone. This chain joins TRBV2 and TRBJ2-7; 11 nucleotides agree with TRBD1. The J segment lost 0 bases and the V segment lost 5 bases, leaving 3 bases of the junction unmatched. Germline loops: CDR1 SNHLY, CDR2 FYNNEI. CDR3 length: 15 residues. The CDR3 DNA sequence: TGTGCCAGCAGTACGGACAGGGGGCGCTCCTACGAGCAGTACTTC. Translating gives CASSTDRGRSYEQYF.

This chain joins TRBV27 and TRBJ2-6; D call uncertain. The CDR3 has 13 residues. Trimming removed 6 bases at V and 2 bases at J, with 5 bases between. CDR1 and CDR2 (germline): MNHEY, SMNVEV (reference sequence). CDR3 loop: CASSPAGANVLTF. CDR3 sequence (DNA): TGTGCCAGCAGCCCGGCTGGGGCCAACGTCCTGACTTTC.

The chain joins TRBV4-1 to TRBJ2-1, with TRBD2 identical over 11 bases. The junction had 11 bases not matched to a gene; V was cut back by 4 bases and J by 0 bases. The CDR3 contains 19 residues. In germline, CDR1 is MGHRA, CDR2 YSYEKL. This CDR3 is CASSRGTSGGQGSYNEQFF. The CDR3 nucleotides are TGCGCCAGCAGCCGGGGAACTAGCGGGGGACAGGGCTCCTACAATGAGCAGTTCTTC.

This rearrangement joins TRBV5-4 to TRBJ1-2; D call uncertain. CDR3 length equals 13 residues. The V and J ends lost 1 base and 4 bases respectively, with 8 bases between them. CDR1 and CDR2 from the germline V gene are SGHNT and YYREEE (reference sequence). The DNA for the CDR3 is TGTGCCAGCAGCTTGCCCGTAACCTATGGCTACACCTTC. The encoded protein is CASSLPVTYGYTF.

This clone has just one count. The V gene is TRBV30, the J gene TRBJ2-5, with TRBD2 matching over 9 bases. The CDR3 is 18 amino acids. Trimming cost V 2 bases and J 5 bases; bases outside gene matches: 18. In germline, CDR1 is GTSNPN, CDR2 SVGIG (reference sequence). The CDR3: CAWSKPLRTSVYMETQYF. The CDR3 DNA reads as TGTGCCTGGAGTAAACCTCTCCGGACTAGCGTGTATATGGAGACCCAGTACTTC.

The chain links TRBV5-5 to TRBJ2-7, with a weak D call TRBD2 (6 bases). Germline assignment: CDR1 SGHKS and CDR2 YYEKEE (reference sequence). This CDR3 region has 13 residues. The germline V and J ends were trimmed by 2 bases and 3 bases, with 9 bases remaining between them. The CDR3 DNA sequence: TGTGCCAGCAGCTTCGGGGACTTCTACGAGCAGTACTTC. Amino acid sequence: CASSFGDFYEQYF.